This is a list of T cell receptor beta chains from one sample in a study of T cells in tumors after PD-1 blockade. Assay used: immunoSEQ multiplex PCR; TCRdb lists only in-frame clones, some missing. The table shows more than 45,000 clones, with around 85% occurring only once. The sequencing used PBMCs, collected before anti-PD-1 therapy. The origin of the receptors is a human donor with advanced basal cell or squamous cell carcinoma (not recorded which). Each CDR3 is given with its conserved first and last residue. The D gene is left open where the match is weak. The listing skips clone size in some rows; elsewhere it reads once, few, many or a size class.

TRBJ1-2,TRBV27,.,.,TGTGCCAGCAGTCAAAACCCCAACGGCGGGGGAGGCTACACCTTC,CASSQNPNGGGGYTF
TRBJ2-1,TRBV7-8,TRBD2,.,TGTGCCAGCAGCCTGGGACTAGCGGGGGGGTATAACAATGAGCAGTTCTTC,CASSLGLAGGYNNEQFF
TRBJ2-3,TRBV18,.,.,TGTGCCAGCTCACCCTCGGATACGCAGTATTTT,CASSPSDTQYF
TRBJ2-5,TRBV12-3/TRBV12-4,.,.,TGTGCCAGTAGCCTGGGCGAGACCCAGTACTTC,CASSLGETQYF
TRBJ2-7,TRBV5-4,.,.,TGTGCCAGCAGCCCTGGGCGCGACGAGCAGTACTTC,CASSPGRDEQYF
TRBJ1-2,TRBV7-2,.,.,TGTGCCAGCAGCTTAGCTACGGGTGGGGTGACTAACTATGGCTACACCTTC,CASSLATGGVTNYGYTF
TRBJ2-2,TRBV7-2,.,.,TGTGCCAGCAGCCCTCTGACAAGTACCGGGGAGCTGTTTTTT,CASSPLTSTGELFF
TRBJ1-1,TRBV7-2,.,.,TGTGCCAGCGGCAGATACACTGAAGCTTTCTTT,CASGRYTEAFF
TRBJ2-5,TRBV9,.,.,TGTGCCAGCAGCCCTATGTACCAAGAGACCCAGTACTTC,CASSPMYQETQYF
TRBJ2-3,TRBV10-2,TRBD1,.,TGCGCCAGCAGTTCCGGGACAGGGTATCTAGATACGCAGTATTTT,CASSSGTGYLDTQYF
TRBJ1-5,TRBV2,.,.,TGTGCCAGCAGTGAATGGGGTCAGCCCCAGCATTTT,CASSEWGQPQHF
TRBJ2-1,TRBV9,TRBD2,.,TGTGCCAGCAGCGTAGCGCGGGTGGGGACTAGCGGCCACAATGAGCAGTTCTTC,CASSVARVGTSGHNEQFF
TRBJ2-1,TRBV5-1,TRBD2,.,TGCGCCAGCAGCTTGACCCTTGGCGGGGGGTCGCCCTACAATGAGCAGTTCTTC,CASSLTLGGGSPYNEQFF
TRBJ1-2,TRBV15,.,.,TGTGCCACCAGCAGAGATAGGGGAGGCTATGGCTACACCTTC,CATSRDRGGYGYTF
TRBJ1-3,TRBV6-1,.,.,TGTGCCAGCAGTGACGGGGTTGGAAACACCATATATTTT,CASSDGVGNTIYF
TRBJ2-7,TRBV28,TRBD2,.,TGTGCCAGCAGTCTCTCCGGGACTAGCGGGTACGAGCAGTACTTC,CASSLSGTSGYEQYF
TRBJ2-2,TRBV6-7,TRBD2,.,TGTGCCAGTTACCACTCGAAGAGGACTAGCGGGAGTAGGCACACCGGGGAGCTGTTTTTT,CASYHSKRTSGSRHTGELFF
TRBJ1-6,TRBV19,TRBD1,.,TGTGCCAGTAGTAGCAGGGGGCTGTCCTATAATTCACCCCTCCACTTT,CASSSRGLSYNSPLHF
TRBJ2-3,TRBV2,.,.,TGTGCCAGCAGTGAAAGTGTTCAGGAAGATGGGGATACGCAGTATTTT,CASSESVQEDGDTQYF
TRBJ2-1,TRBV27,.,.,TGTGCCAGCAGTTTAGTGCTTTACAATGAGCAGTTCTTC,CASSLVLYNEQFF
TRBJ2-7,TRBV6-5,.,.,TGTGCCAGCAGTCCCCAGGGAAGCTTTAACGAGCAGTACTTC,CASSPQGSFNEQYF
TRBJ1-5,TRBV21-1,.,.,TGTGCCAGCAGCAAACGGACGGGCCGCCAGCCCCAGCATTTT,CASSKRTGRQPQHF
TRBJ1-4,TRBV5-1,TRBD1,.,TGCGCCAGCGGACCCGGGACAGGGATCTCATTGACTAATGAAAAACTGTTTTTT,CASGPGTGISLTNEKLFF
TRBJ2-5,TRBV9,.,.,TGTGCCAGCAGCGTTAGAAATGGCTTCCAAGAGACCCAGTACTTC,CASSVRNGFQETQYF
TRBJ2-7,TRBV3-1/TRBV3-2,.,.,TGTGCCAGCAGCCTTATGGGGGGCACTTTCTACGAGCAGTACTTC,CASSLMGGTFYEQYF
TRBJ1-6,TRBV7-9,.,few,TGTGCCAGCAGCTTAGGGGTGTACTTT,CASSLGVYF
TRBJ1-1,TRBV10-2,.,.,TGCGCCAGCAGGACTACGGGACCGATTAACACTGAAGCTTTCTTT,CASRTTGPINTEAFF
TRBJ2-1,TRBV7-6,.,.,TGTGCCAGCAGCTTGCAGGGAGCTAACAATGAGCAGTTCTTC,CASSLQGANNEQFF
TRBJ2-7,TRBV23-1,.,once,TGCGCCAGCAGTCTCAAGCGTTTCTACGAGCAGTACTTC,CASSLKRFYEQYF
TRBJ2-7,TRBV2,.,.,TGTGCCAGCATGGGATTCTACGAGCAGTACTTC,CASMGFYEQYF
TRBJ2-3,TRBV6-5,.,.,TGTGCCAGCAAAGAGAGGTATAACACAGATACGCAGTATTTT,CASKERYNTDTQYF
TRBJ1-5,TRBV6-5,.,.,TGTGCCAGCAGTTACTCGAAGAACCAGCCCCAGCATTTT,CASSYSKNQPQHF
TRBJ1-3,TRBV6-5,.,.,TGTGCCAGCGCGAGGGGTATTGGAAACACCATATATTTT,CASARGIGNTIYF
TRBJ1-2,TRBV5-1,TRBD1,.,TGCGCCAGCAGCCCCGGGACAGGACTTAACTATGGCTACACCTTC,CASSPGTGLNYGYTF
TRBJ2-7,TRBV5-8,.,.,TGTGCCAGCAGCTTGGCCTGGGGATCCTACGAGCAGTACTTC,CASSLAWGSYEQYF
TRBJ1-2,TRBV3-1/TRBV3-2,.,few,TGTGCCAGCAGCCAAGGGGGCCATGGCTACACCTTC,CASSQGGHGYTF
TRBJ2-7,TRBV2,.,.,TGTGCCAGCCTGGGGACGCCGACGTACGAGCAGTACTTC,CASLGTPTYEQYF
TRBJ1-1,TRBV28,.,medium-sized,TGTGCCAGCAGACATAACAGGGACTATGGCACTGAAGCTTTCTTT,CASRHNRDYGTEAFF
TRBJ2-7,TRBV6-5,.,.,TGTGCCAGCAGCCGACAGATGACCTCTAACGAGCAGTACTTC,CASSRQMTSNEQYF
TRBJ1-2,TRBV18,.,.,TGTGCCAGCTCACCACCATCTGGATCGAACTATGGCTACACCTTC,CASSPPSGSNYGYTF
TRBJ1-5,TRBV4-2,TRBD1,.,TGTGCCAGCAGCAACTTCCGGGACAGTAATCAGCCCCAGCATTTT,CASSNFRDSNQPQHF
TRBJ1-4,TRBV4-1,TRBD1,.,TGCGCCAGCAGCAATGGACAGGGGGCAGACGAAAAACTGTTTTTT,CASSNGQGADEKLFF
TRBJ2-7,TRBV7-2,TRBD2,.,TGTGCCAGCAGCTTAGGGGCTAGCGGGATTTACGAGCAGTACTTC,CASSLGASGIYEQYF
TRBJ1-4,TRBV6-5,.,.,TGTGCCAGCAGTAAGCAGGGGTCTGAAAAACTGTTTTTT,CASSKQGSEKLFF
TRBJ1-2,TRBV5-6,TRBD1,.,TGTGCCAGCAGCTTGTATTTTTCTTGGGACAGGGCTCCCGGCTACACCTTC,CASSLYFSWDRAPGYTF